This TCR beta chain comes out of a study of shared T cell receptors in the human thymus. Germline CDR1 MNHEY, CDR2 SMNVEV (reference sequence). The CDR3 spans 20 residues. Trimming cost V 3 bases and J 2 bases, with 27 bases left between them. Here immunoSEQ multiplex PCR was the method, and the copy in TCRdb shows in-frame clones only, minus some. The sample lists 600,000 to 900,000 clones, approximately 85% occurring once. The sample was also linked to a second study, of human thymus T cells. That source reports: Thymic repertoires of unrelated individuals were reported in related research to overlap highly.

This sequence originates from a girl under three years old with a congenital heart defect. The sample consisted of thymocytes. The genes are TRBV27 and TRBJ2-3, with D possibly matching TRBD1 (5 bases). CDR3 sequence: CASSFLPMVGDRPITDTQYF. The CDR3 coding sequence is TGTGCCAGCAGTTTTCTACCTATGGTGGGTGACAGACCAATCACAGATACGCAGTATTTT.